Here is one T cell receptor beta chain with its context. The data belong to a study of blood T cell repertoires in COVID-19. Study details: PBMCs, B-cell-depleted T cells, or T cells were the source of the cDNA or gDNA that made up the material.

Libraries were prepared by immunoSEQ multiplex PCR; TCRdb keeps only in-frame clonotypes and omits some of them. The table lists a few hundred thousand clones, around 85% of them singletons. The V and J ends lost 4 bases and 2 bases, in that order; junction bases with no gene match: 3. CDR1 and CDR2 (germline): SGHAT, FQNNGV. The CDR3 totals 14 residues. The rearrangement joins TRBV11-2 to TRBJ2-7, with TRBD2 matching 9 bases. The sequencing input was peripheral blood. This sequence originates from a woman aged 45-59 years with acute or convalescent COVID-19. The CDR3 reads CASSSSSGAYEQYF. The CDR3 DNA reads as TGTGCCAGCAGCTCGTCTAGCGGGGCCTACGAGCAGTACTTC.